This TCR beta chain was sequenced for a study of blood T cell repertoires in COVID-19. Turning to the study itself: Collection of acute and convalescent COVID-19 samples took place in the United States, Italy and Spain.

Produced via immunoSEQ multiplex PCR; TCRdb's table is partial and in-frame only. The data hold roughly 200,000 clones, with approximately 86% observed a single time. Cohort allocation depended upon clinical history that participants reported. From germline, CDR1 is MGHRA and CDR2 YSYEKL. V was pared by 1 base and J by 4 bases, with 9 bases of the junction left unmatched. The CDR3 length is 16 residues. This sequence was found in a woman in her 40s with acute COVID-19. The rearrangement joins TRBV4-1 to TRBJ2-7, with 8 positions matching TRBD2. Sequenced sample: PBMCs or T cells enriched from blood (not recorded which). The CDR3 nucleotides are TGCGCCAGCAGCCAAGTGTCACTAGCGGATTATTACGAGCAGTACTTC. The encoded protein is CASSQVSLADYYEQYF.